The present T cell receptor (beta chain) was sequenced within a study of cytomegalovirus exposure and HLA in healthy donors (TCRdb year 2017). Context from the whole study: According to an earlier analysis of 587 of the donors, about 170 million T cells yielded 117 million unique TCR beta sequences and approximately 280 Gb of sequence data. Class I and class II HLA loci were covered by the typing at four-digit resolution. The later analysis used no new phenotypic data to find candidate immune exposures, relying instead on TCR beta sequences and their occurrence across donors. Along with the approximately 650-subject first cohort, a separate validation cohort of over 90 different subjects was used. The T cell repertoires of under 750 subjects were profiled by immunosequencing and related to cytomegalovirus serostatus. An early release that covered around 590 HLA-typed donors contained around 300 gigabases of sequencing data and 85 million to 100 million unique TCR sequences. The study was designed to test whether signatures of past pathogen exposure could be identified by cataloging public T cell receptors. Alongside the repertoire data, information on donor age, sex, ethnicity and CMV serostatus was compiled. Genome-wide SNP genotypes for about three fifths of the 666 donors were used in a later genetic analysis, which treated that subset as a discovery cohort. Of the approximately 400 genotyped donors, approximately 83% fell in the genetic ancestry cluster associated with self-reported Caucasian donors. In an earlier analysis of more than 550 of the donors, high-throughput TCR beta sequencing was used to judge whether each TCR beta V gene segment behaved as functional or pseudogenic. Four or five DR-DQ haplotypes were handled as single units for association and clustering because linkage in the cohort was strong. Across approximately 400 genotyped donors of the cohort, an average of about 240,000 unique TCR beta nucleotide sequences per donor were sequenced, and approximately 17% of those sequences were non-productive. The number of donors typed differed by locus, with about 629-630 for A, B, C, DRB1 and DQB1, around 500 for DQA1, 600 to 610 for DPA1, and approximately 470 for DPB1. All discovery cohort repertoires had been generated on a single sequencing platform. A later analysis re-examined previously published TCR beta repertoires from 600 to 700 donors and added high-resolution HLA genotyping to investigate patterns of TCR occurrence. To predict cytomegalovirus infection status, the study combined high-throughput TCR immunosequencing, statistical association of individual TCRs with disease status, and machine learning. What the study reported, not specific to this receptor: A later analysis found that most CMV-associated TCR beta chains appeared HLA-restricted, with HLA associations seemingly driven largely by CMV exposure. Strong co-occurrence of HLA alleles, especially DR and DQ, made assigning TCR associations to individual alleles difficult. The sequencing pipeline was judged likely to have produced a cluster of highly shared sequence variants as a technical artifact. A further reported finding was that TCR beta sequences accurately predicted the HLA-A and HLA-B alleles for most subjects in the first cohort. According to a later analysis, parvovirus B19, influenza, CMV and Epstein-Barr virus appeared linked to several top co-occurrence clusters. In a later genetic analysis, a missense DCLRE1C variant was associated with V-gene and J-gene trimming of TCR beta chains, and the association was replicated in an independent cohort. Approximately 18 rarely observed V segments, including chromosome 9 orphons, were excluded from the earlier analysis of approximately 600 of the donors because counts were too low. In vitro tests confirmed that a few of the cytomegalovirus-associated TCR beta chains recognize cytomegalovirus antigens. Presence/absence analyses assumed roughly uniform sequencing depth across donors, an assumption that may not hold. It was suggested by the authors that the approach could potentially be generalized to other disease states and immunological phenotypes. In a later analysis, HLA-associated TCR beta chains showed more clonal expansion and lower generation probabilities than non-associated chains that were equally common. Most TCR sequences were observed very rarely across donors, whereas some public TCRs were present in many individuals. An earlier analysis of roughly 570 of the donors showed that most TCR beta V segments appeared in productive rearrangements either about 90% or about 30% of the time, which broadly matched IMGT annotations. In the study, approximately 160 TCR beta chains were listed as associated with cytomegalovirus. Correlated functional status among segregating V segments might reflect linkage disequilibrium, but an unknown experimental factor could not be ruled out. Because some donors lacked HLA typing at each locus, the association tests relied only on the typed subset. The cohort was sequenced for TCR beta chains only, and without alpha or paired-chain data the features that could be detected were limited. In a later genetic analysis, fewer N-insertions in productive TCRs were reported among donors in an Asian-associated ancestry cluster than the roughly 710-donor mean. Cytomegalovirus status was reported to be diagnosed by the classifier with high specificity and sensitivity in both the original and validation cohorts. The only immune exposure information available for the cohort was CMV serostatus. According to a later analysis, TCR association rates differed among HLA loci, with DRB1 alleles showing the most associated TCRs and HLA-C alleles showing the fewest. Specific HLA alleles were associated with 15,000 to 20,000 TCR beta sequences at a false discovery rate of 0.05 in a later analysis. Some IMGT-functional V segments, including TRBV6-2 and TRBV6-3, could not be told apart with the 87-base-pair reads, so those segments were excluded.

The cohort consisted of some 670 healthy bone marrow donors. At the time of sampling, every cohort member was nominally healthy, though immune exposures that went unrecorded were likely present. The donor tested CMV seronegative, placing the donor among the 350 to 400 seronegative members of the cohort. A peripheral blood sample was collected from each donor, and TCR beta sequencing was performed on peripheral blood mononuclear cells. Genomic DNA was extracted from the blood cell samples with the Qiagen DNeasy Blood Extraction Kit. CDR1 and CDR2, looked up from the germline V gene (reference sequence), are SEHNR and FQNEAQ. V is pruned by 6 bases and J by 0 bases, leaving 8 bases of the junction without a gene match. Measured from the cysteine to the phenylalanine, the CDR3 is 15 residues long. The only DNA kept is the CDR3, 45 bases in frame from the first base. Note on this clone: It lacks a known antigen. No clone much larger than this one lies a single base away; base qualities are absent.

Library prep was done by the immunoSEQ multiplex PCR assay. For the multiplex PCR, a mixture combining 60 forward primers for TCR Vbeta segments and 13 reverse primers for TCR Jbeta segments was used. A multiplex PCR assay on genomic DNA amplified the CDR3 region of rearranged TCR beta genes. Amplified TCR beta libraries were sequenced as 87-base-pair reads on the Illumina HiSeq System. Per the original workflow: A later analysis counted about 80 million unique TCR beta chains across the 670 or so repertoires, and 10 million to 12 million of these chains were shared by at least two donors. To remove PCR and sequencing errors, raw reads were error-corrected and collapsed into unique sequences using a nearest-neighbor algorithm that merged closely related sequences. CDR3 sequences were aligned to IMGT reference sequences to assign V, D and J gene segments. For a sequence to be retained, at least a six-nucleotide match to both a V gene segment and a J gene segment was required. Rearrangements were called productive when the CDR3 lacked stop codons and stayed in frame with V and J; all others were non-productive. CDR3 was defined by IMGT convention, running from the second conserved V-encoded cysteine to the conserved J-encoded phenylalanine. The earlier analysis of 500 to 650 of the donors excluded any sequence lacking an unambiguous match to a single V gene segment. In an earlier analysis of 587 of the donors, V segments were called functional above 56.7% productive rearrangements and were called segregating when the between-donor standard deviation exceeded 5%. A statistical classification framework was built for diagnosing cytomegalovirus status from the catalog of TCR beta chain sequences. V and J gene assignment, in a later analysis, came from comparing TCR nucleotide sequences with IMGT/GENE-DB human TR gene sequences. Using the TCRdist pipeline, a later analysis assigned CDR3 sequences along with most-parsimonious VDJ recombination scenarios. In a later analysis, every TCR beta chain was defined by the combination of its CDR3 amino acid sequence and its V-gene family, and reads without a unique V-gene family were dropped. To address suspected cross-contamination and a sequencing artifact, a later analysis removed 550 to 750 highly shared, low-generation-probability nucleotide sequences. A later analysis calculated a clonal expansion index for each public chain from normalized within-repertoire ranks of inferred template counts. In a later analysis, generation probabilities were computed using a VDJ recombination model fitted to out-of-frame rearrangements, and the results were checked against IGoR. Hypergeometric tests were used in a later analysis to score TCR-TCR, TCR-HLA and TCR-CMV co-occurrence, with a repertoire-size bias correction applied to the TCR pairs. False discovery rates were estimated in a later analysis by permuting HLA or CMV assignments 20 times. In a later analysis, co-occurring TCRs were grouped using DBSCAN, and TCRdist sequence similarity was added for clustering within HLA-allele-positive subsets. Co-occurrence clustering excluded repertoires with fewer than 30,000 or more than 120,000 public chains, plus five with anomalous nucleotide sharing. Imported from immuneACCESS, the table was reduced by TCRdb to in-frame sequences with V and J called. These copies leave out some clones; in studies compared against another copy, an unresolved V gene accounts for under half, and the cause of the remainder is not known. That table gives V, J and clone size, and the DNA gave D and trimming. The sample profile shows approximately 110,000 clones; 65% to 85% of them were found once. The ten largest clones capture about 5.3% of the sample.

Sequenced: PBMCs. The V and J segments used are TRBV7-9 and TRBJ2-7; TRBD2 lines up with 7 middle nucleotides. The source is a male donor in good health and CMV-seronegative. The nucleotide sequence is given as TGTGCCAGCAGAGACGGGACTAACTACTCCTACGAGCAGTACTTC. Translated, this is CASRDGTNYSYEQYF.